Included here is one TCR beta chain sequence, with context. What it recognizes is unknown. These data come from a study of cytomegalovirus exposure and HLA in healthy donors. The trim removed 5 bases at V and 6 bases at J, leaving 9 bases unmatched. The CDR3 spans 14 residues. Germline V lookup: CDR1 MNHNS, CDR2 SASEGT. With 60 Vbeta and 13 Jbeta primers, the PCR was carried out. Data came from immunoSEQ multiplex PCR; TCRdb stores just in-frame clones and leaves some out. The data show 100,000 to 140,000 clones, less than 85% seen once. General study points: Sequence variants that were highly shared formed a cluster that was likely a sequencing artifact. As a later analysis showed, a missense DCLRE1C variant was linked to trimming of TCR beta V- and J-genes. Productive status was seen about 87% or about 30% of the time for most TCR beta V segments in an earlier analysis.

Material for sequencing was PBMCs. The chain links TRBV6-1 to TRBJ2-7; 8 bases line up with TRBD2. The receptor comes from a man aged 18-30 years in good health and CMV-seronegative. CDR3 protein: CASSPLAGGVEQYF. CDR3 coding DNA: TGTGCCAGCAGTCCGTTGGCGGGGGGCGTCGAGCAGTACTTC.